This TCR beta chain was found in a study of T cells in Graves' hyperthyroidism and ophthalmopathy. Broader study findings: Ophthalmopathy cases were set apart from stable hyperthyroidism by a 13 V-J model.

The CDR3 is 15 amino acids. Looked up from germline, CDR1 is ENHRY and CDR2 is SYGVKD. V was pared by 3 bases and J by 5 bases, with 14 bases between. RNA transcripts were the template for amplifying TCR beta CDR3 regions. The TCR CDR3 was amplified in a first-round RT-PCR using the HTBI primer set. One entry per CDR3 protein, called by TCRdb with MiXCR from the multiplex PCR reads. Altogether 500,000 to 650,000 distinct CDR3 sequences are present, roughly 14% being singletons, with the ten largest covering about an eighth. As for this clonotype: Its target is unknown.

The specimen was blood. This chain joins TRBV10-3 and TRBJ2-1, with D possibly called TRBD1 or TRBD2 (6 bases each). This TCR came from a woman aged 50 to 60 with Graves' ophthalmopathy. Here the CDR3 DNA reads TGTGCCATCAGTGAAGAGGGGGGCCAAAACAATGAGCAGTTCTTC. Translating it yields CAISEEGGQNNEQFF.